The clone carrying this TCR beta chain showed up many times. Its target is unknown. This sample was included in a study of T-cell reconstitution after alpha-beta-depleted transplantation in children. Study-wide points: Reportedly, only several hundred clones from non-depleted graft cells drove alpha-beta T-cell counts at about two months. Where some patients showed high TCRbeta diversity at day 60, it came from recipient T cells and thymic progenitors that had survived. T-cell counts and diversity at one year following transplant were attributed mainly to newly produced T cells.

Germline V CDR1 and CDR2: SQVTM, ANQGSEA. The CDR3 is 14 residues long. Trimming removed 5 bases from V and 1 base from J; junction bases left unmatched: 7. During its preparation, the TCRbeta library received unique molecular identifiers. TCRdb re-analysed the PCR reads in MiXCR, keeping a single row per CDR3 protein. The table lists fewer than 550,000 distinct CDR3 sequences, roughly an eighth of them singletons. The sequences come from PBMCs, mostly from graft donor cells, collected 180 days after TCRalphabeta/CD19-depleted stem cell transplant. This receptor was identified in a female patient aged 2-15 years who had a stem cell transplant for aplastic anemia, so the T cells may come from the graft donor. This chain uses TRBV29-1 with TRBJ1-1; 7 nucleotides align to TRBD1. The CDR3 DNA is TGCAGCGTTAGACAGGGCCGTCCGAACACTGAAGCTTTCTTT. Protein sequence: CSVRQGRPNTEAFF. Complete variable domain (other parts from reference TRBV29-1 and TRBJ1-1): SAVISQKPSRDICQRGTSLTIQCQVDSQVTMMFWYRQQPGQSLTLIATANQGSEATYESGFVIDKFPISRPNLTFSTLTVSNMSPEDSSIYLCSVRQGRPNTEAFFGQGTRLTVV.